The rows below give T cell receptor beta chains drawn from one sample of a study of cytomegalovirus exposure and HLA in healthy donors. The protocol was immunoSEQ multiplex PCR, while the TCRdb copy is restricted to in-frame clones and leaves out a portion. The sample contains 200,000 to 250,000 clones, around 76% of which appear only once. Material for sequencing was PBMCs. These receptors all come from a woman aged 40 to 55 in good health and CMV-seropositive. The CDR3 runs from the conserved cysteine through the conserved F or W. D genes are given only for firm matches. The size entry is marked missing in some rows and otherwise reads once, few, many or a size class.

>.|TRBJ2-7|.|TRBV30
TGTGCCTGGACCCCAGCCTACGAGCAGTACTTC
CAWTPAYEQYF
>TRBD2|TRBJ2-1|.|TRBV5-1
TGCGCCAGCAGCCTTGGACTAGCGGGAATGGATGAGCAGTTCTTC
CASSLGLAGMDEQFF
>.|TRBJ1-1|.|TRBV29-1
TGCAGCGCTCGAGTGGGAGGCACTGAAGCTTTCTTT
CSARVGGTEAFF
>.|TRBJ2-2|few|TRBV18
TGTGCCAGCTCACCGTTCGGTAGCACCGGGGAGATCGGGGAGCTGTTTTTT
CASSPFGSTGEIGELFF
>TRBD2|TRBJ2-1|.|TRBV9
TGTGCCAGCAGCGGCCGACTAGCGGGAGAAAAAGGCAATGAGCAGTTCTTC
CASSGRLAGEKGNEQFF
>TRBD1|TRBJ2-7|.|TRBV27
TGTGCCAGCAGTTCCGTACAGGGGCGCTCCTCCTACGAGCAGTACTTC
CASSSVQGRSSYEQYF
>TRBD2|TRBJ2-2|.|TRBV6-5
TGTGCCAGCGCCCCGGGTAGCGGGGGCACCGGGGAGCTGTTTTTT
CASAPGSGGTGELFF
>.|TRBJ2-1|.|TRBV10-3
TGTGCCATCAGTGCCCTGGGAGCGGGCACCTACAATGAGCAGTTCTTC
CAISALGAGTYNEQFF
>.|TRBJ2-1|few|TRBV18
TGTGCCAGCTCACCACCGGTGGTAGCGTACAATGAGCAGTTCTTC
CASSPPVVAYNEQFF
>TRBD1|TRBJ1-2|.|TRBV6-1
TGTGCCAGCAGTACAGACGACAGGGGGCTTGATGGCTACACCTTC
CASSTDDRGLDGYTF
>TRBD1|TRBJ1-1|once|TRBV6-4
TGTGCCAGCAGTGACCCGGACAGGGGAAAGCCTGAAGCTTTCTTT
CASSDPDRGKPEAFF
>.|TRBJ2-7|.|TRBV4-3
TGCGCCAGCAGCCAAGATAGGGGCGGCTACGAGCAGTACTTC
CASSQDRGGYEQYF
>TRBD1|TRBJ1-4|few|TRBV6-6
TGTGCCAGCAGTGCGACAGGGGGAAATGAAAAACTGTTTTTT
CASSATGGNEKLFF
>TRBD1|TRBJ2-7|.|TRBV6-5
TGTGCCAGCAGACCCTCGGGACAGGGGTCCTACGAGCAGTACTTC
CASRPSGQGSYEQYF
>TRBD1|TRBJ2-7|.|TRBV11-2
TGTGCCAGCAGCTACGGGACAGGGGACTACGAGCAGTACTTC
CASSYGTGDYEQYF
>.|TRBJ2-6|.|TRBV7-2
TGTGCCAGCAGCTTAGTTTCAGGGGCCGGGGCCAACGTCCTGACTTTC
CASSLVSGAGANVLTF
>.|TRBJ1-4|.|TRBV5-1
TGCGCCAGCAGCTTGGGGGACTATAATGAAAAACTGTTTTTT
CASSLGDYNEKLFF
>TRBD1|TRBJ2-7|.|TRBV10-3
TGTGCCATCAGTGTCGGACAGGGTTCCTACGAGCAGTACTTC
CAISVGQGSYEQYF
>TRBD1|TRBJ2-2|few|TRBV18
TGTGCCAGCTCACCAGGACAGGCGGACCTGAACACCGGGGAGCTGTTTTTT
CASSPGQADLNTGELFF
>TRBD1|TRBJ2-7|.|TRBV7-2
TGTGCCAGCAGCTTCAGGGGGTCTGTGTACGAGCAGTACTTC
CASSFRGSVYEQYF
>TRBD1|TRBJ1-5|.|TRBV2
TGTGCCAGTGGACAGGGGTTGGATCAGCCCCAGCATTTT
CASGQGLDQPQHF
>TRBD2|TRBJ2-7|few|TRBV9
TGTGCCAGCAGCGGACCTATAGCGGGAGAAGGCCACGAGCAGTACTTC
CASSGPIAGEGHEQYF
>.|TRBJ1-2|.|TRBV19
TGTGCCAGTAGGGGAGGGACGGGGCTTATAAACTATGGCTACACCTTC
CASRGGTGLINYGYTF
>.|TRBJ2-7|.|TRBV4-2
TGTGCCAGCAGCCTCCGACAGGAGGACTACGAGCAGTACTTC
CASSLRQEDYEQYF
>TRBD1|TRBJ1-2|.|TRBV7-9
TGTGCCAGCAGCCCGCTGGGACAGGGAGGGATCTATGGCTACACCTTC
CASSPLGQGGIYGYTF
>.|TRBJ1-1|.|TRBV19
TGTGCCAGTAGTATAGATGGGGGGGTCGTCACTGAAGCTTTCTTT
CASSIDGGVVTEAFF